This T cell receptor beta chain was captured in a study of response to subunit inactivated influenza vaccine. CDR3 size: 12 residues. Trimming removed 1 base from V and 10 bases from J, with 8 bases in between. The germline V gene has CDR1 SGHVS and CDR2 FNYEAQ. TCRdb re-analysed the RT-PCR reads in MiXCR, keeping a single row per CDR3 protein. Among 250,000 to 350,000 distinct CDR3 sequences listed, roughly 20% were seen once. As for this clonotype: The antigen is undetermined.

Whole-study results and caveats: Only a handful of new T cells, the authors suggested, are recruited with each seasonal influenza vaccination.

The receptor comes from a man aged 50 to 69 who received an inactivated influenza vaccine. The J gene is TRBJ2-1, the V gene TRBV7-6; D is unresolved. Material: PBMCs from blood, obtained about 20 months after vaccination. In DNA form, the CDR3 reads TGTGCCAGCAGCTTAGAAGTTACCGAGCAGTTCTTC. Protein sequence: CASSLEVTEQFF.